A single sample gave rise to the 29 T cell receptor beta chains below, sequenced in a study of T-cell memory formation after mild COVID-19. TCRdb reprocessed the 5' RACE reads via MiXCR and lists one record per CDR3 protein. The table has 350,000 to 550,000 distinct CDR3 sequences, about 20% seen once; the top ten hold 20% to 25%. Sequenced: PBMCs or a T cell subset sorted from them (not recorded which). All receptors derive from a man between 18 and 35 years old who had mild COVID-19 (a few samples of this study predate the infection). Cell type and time point are not known.

The chain recombines TRBV7-2 with TRBJ2-1, with a weak D call TRBD1 (5 bases). CDR1 and CDR2 from the germline V gene are SGHTA and FQGNSA. V was trimmed by 4 bases and J by 8 bases, leaving 15 bases between them. The CDR3 runs 14 residues. CDR3 protein: CASSSGRSRDEQFF. The CDR3 nucleotides are TGTGCCAGCAGCTCAGGGCGAAGCAGGGATGAGCAGTTCTTC.

This clonotype was seen a handful of times. The chain joins TRBV20-1 to TRBJ2-1; 7 bases are shared with TRBD1. The CDR3 totals 13 residues. The germline gives CDR1 DFQATT, CDR2 SNEGSKA (reference sequence). V dropped 6 bases and J dropped 0; count of bases not matched to a gene: 2. DNA for the CDR3: TGCAGTGCCGCAGGGGGCTCCTACAATGAGCAGTTCTTC. As protein: CSAAGGSYNEQFF.

Only a few counts were recorded for this clonotype. The chain is built from TRBV20-1 and TRBJ1-5; 7 bases match TRBD1. The J segment lost 5 bases and the V segment lost 3 bases, leaving 4 bases of the junction unmatched. Germline CDR1 is DFQATT and CDR2 is SNEGSKA (reference sequence). CDR3 length: 13 amino acids. CDR3 in amino acids: CSASRGVDQPQHF. CDR3 sequence (DNA): TGCAGTGCTAGCAGGGGGGTCGATCAGCCCCAGCATTTT.

This clonotype was observed a handful of times. The chain carries TRBV7-2 and TRBJ2-3, with D possibly TRBD2 on 7 matching bases. Germline V gene data show CDR1 as SGHTA and CDR2 as FQGNSA. Trimming stripped 3 bases from V and 8 bases from J, with 15 bases between. There are 14 residues in the CDR3. CDR3 loop: CASSLEGGAGTQYF. The CDR3 coding sequence is TGTGCCAGCAGCTTGGAAGGGGGGGCCGGTACGCAGTATTTT.

This clonotype was counted between two and nine times. The chain combines TRBV7-9 with TRBJ2-2; D ambiguous. This CDR3 has 14 residues. Germline-derived CDR1 and CDR2 are SEHNR and FQNEAQ (reference sequence). V lost 7 bases and J 3 bases, leaving 12 bases between the germline ends. CDR3 nucleotides: TGTGCCAGCACCCCGGCCACGCACACCGGGGAGCTGTTTTTT. Its translation: CASTPATHTGELFF.

This clonotype was seen only a few times. This sequence joins TRBV5-1 and TRBJ2-5; D is uncertain. The V end lost 9 bases, the J end lost 0 bases, and 9 bases lay between the germline ends. The CDR3 runs to 12 residues. CDR1 is SGHRS and CDR2 is YFSETQ in the germline V gene. CDR3 bases: TGCGCCACCGCCCTTAACCAAGAGACCCAGTACTTC. Translated: CATALNQETQYF.

The gene calls are TRBV28 and TRBJ2-5, with TRBD1 matching 10 bases. The ends lost 2 bases at V and 3 bases at J; junction bases unmatched: 3. Germline V gene lookup returns CDR1 MDHEN and CDR2 SYDVKM. CDR3 length: 15 amino acids. The CDR3 region is CASSLPGTGEETQYF. In DNA form, the CDR3 reads TGTGCCAGCAGTTTACCCGGGACAGGGGAAGAGACCCAGTACTTC.

This clonotype came up a few times. The chain couples TRBV5-1 to TRBJ1-2, with TRBD1 matching 8 bases. Losses at the gene ends were 0 bases for V and 3 bases for J; bases not matched to a gene: 4. The CDR3 is made up of 15 amino acids. Germline V lookup: CDR1 SGHRS, CDR2 YFSETQ. CDR3 DNA: TGCGCCAGCAGCTTGGAGGCAGGGGGCCACTATGGCTACACCTTC. It yields the protein CASSLEAGGHYGYTF.

This clonotype was observed many times. The V call is TRBV7-9, the J call TRBJ1-1; D is undetermined. V was trimmed by 5 bases and J by 7 bases, leaving 8 bases between them. CDR1 and CDR2 (germline): SEHNR, FQNEAQ (reference sequence). CDR3 size: 11 residues. The CDR3 sequence: CASSTKGEAFF. CDR3 DNA: TGTGCCAGCAGCACCAAGGGTGAAGCTTTCTTT.

The rearrangement uses TRBV27 and TRBJ1-2; D is uncertain. Trimming shortened V by 6 bases and J by 4 bases, and 18 bases separated the two germline ends. Germline V gene sequence: CDR1 MNHEY, CDR2 SMNVEV (reference sequence). The CDR3 runs to 15 residues. The chain's CDR3 is CASSRFFEPPYGYTF. The CDR3 DNA reads TGTGCCAGCAGCCGGTTTTTTGAGCCCCCCTATGGCTACACCTTC.

The gene calls are TRBV7-3 and TRBJ2-5, with a tentative D call TRBD1 (5 bases). Deletions cut 4 bases from V and 7 bases from J, with 13 bases between. The CDR3 has 13 amino acids. Germline assignment: CDR1 SGHTA and CDR2 FQGTGA. CDR3 sequence: CASSSTTAGTQYF. CDR3 DNA: TGTGCCAGCAGCTCAACGACAGCTGGGACCCAGTACTTC. The variable domain in full, with the rest retrieved from reference TRBV7-3 and TRBJ2-5, is GAGVSQTPSNKVTEKGKYVELRCDPISGHTALYWYRQSLGQGPEFLIYFQGTGAADDSGLPNDRFFAVRPEGSVSTLKIQRTERGDSAVYLCASSSTTAGTQYFGPGTRLLVL.

This clonotype was picked up a small number of times. This chain connects TRBV6-4 to TRBJ1-5; no reliable D call. This CDR3 is built from 15 residues. The V end lost 3 bases, the J end lost 2 bases, and 11 bases lay between the germline ends. CDR1 and CDR2 from the germline V gene are MRHNA and SNTAGT. CDR3 region: CASSEFDGGNQPQHF. In DNA form, the CDR3 reads TGTGCCAGCAGTGAATTCGACGGCGGCAATCAGCCCCAGCATTTT.

This clonotype was counted only a few times. This chain joins TRBV20-1 and TRBJ1-1, with D unresolved. CDR3 length equals 8 residues. The germline V gene has CDR1 DFQATT and CDR2 SNEGSKA (reference sequence). Trimming took 6 bases from V and 9 from J, leaving 5 bases between them. CDR3 sequence reads: CSANQAFF. The DNA of the CDR3 is TGCAGTGCCAACCAAGCTTTCTTT.

V is TRBV12-3 or TRBV12-4 and J is TRBJ2-5; TRBD1 matches at 7 bases. CDR3 length equals 16 residues. V gave up 5 bases and J gave up 5 bases; unmatched junction bases: 14. The CDR3 here is CASSPQTRGSRETQYF. The CDR3, as DNA: TGTGCCAGCAGTCCGCAAACCAGGGGGTCCCGGGAGACCCAGTACTTC.

This clonotype was counted only a few times. The chain employs TRBV6-8 and TRBJ1-5; D remains ambiguous. Germline V gene lookup returns CDR1 MNHGY and CDR2 SAAAGT. Trimming cost V 6 bases and J 1 base, with 10 bases left between them. The CDR3 spans 14 residues. CDR3 amino acids: CASRPLDSNQPQHF. The CDR3 coding sequence is TGTGCCAGCAGACCCCTTGACAGCAATCAGCCCCAGCATTTT.

The table lists this clonotype with a few counts. The chain has TRBV12-3 or TRBV12-4 and TRBJ1-6; possibly TRBD1 for D (5 bases). CDR3 length: 13 amino acids. Trimming pared 6 bases from V and 8 bases from J, leaving 11 bases between. This chain's CDR3 is CASSSMGDSPLHF. The CDR3 region has the DNA TGTGCCAGCAGCTCCATGGGGGATTCACCCCTCCACTTT.

This chain connects TRBV6-2 or TRBV6-3 to TRBJ2-7, with TRBD2 matching 8 bases. The length of the CDR3 is 15 residues. V trimming: 4 bases; J trimming: 2 bases; junction bases outside the gene matches: 7. CDR1 is MNHEY, CDR2 SVGEGT, per germline. CDR3 bases: TGTGCCAGCAGTTGGCCGAGCGGGGGTACCTACGAGCAGTACTTC. This codes for CASSWPSGGTYEQYF.

Only a few counts were recorded for this clonotype. The V and J genes are TRBV23-1 and TRBJ2-3, with TRBD2 matching over 7 bases. TRBV23-1 is flagged as an ORF with uncertain function. The CDR3 is 13 amino acids. Trimming removed 6 bases from V and 12 bases from J; junction bases left unmatched: 12. The CDR3 DNA follows: TGCGCCAGCAGCCCTCTGGTGGGGGGGAATCAGTATTTT. It translates to CASSPLVGGNQYF.

This sequence joins TRBV6-1 and TRBJ1-5; D is ambiguous. This CDR3 spans 13 amino acids. The germline V gene encodes CDR1 MNHNS and CDR2 SASEGT. V was trimmed by 8 bases and J by 7 bases, leaving 15 bases between them. Written as DNA, the CDR3 is TGTGCCAGCCAGTACCAACAAGAACAGCCCCAGCATTTT. As protein: CASQYQQEQPQHF.

This clonotype appeared many times. V is TRBV5-1 and J is TRBJ2-7; a weak D match, TRBD2 (5 bases). This CDR3 spans 14 amino acids. Germline CDR1 is SGHRS and CDR2 is YFSETQ. V was shortened by 0 bases and J by 4 bases, with 11 bases between the two germline ends. CDR3 coding DNA: TGCGCCAGCAGCTTGGGTTCGGGCGGGTACGAGCAGTACTTC. Translating gives CASSLGSGGYEQYF.

The V and J genes are TRBV2 and TRBJ2-3; D is possibly TRBD1 (6 bases). The V gene lost 5 bases and the J gene lost 7 bases, with 13 bases spanning the gap. The CDR3 sequence is 13 residues long. CDR1 SNHLY and CDR2 FYNNEI come from the germline V gene. Here the CDR3 reads CASSPQGLNTQYF. In DNA form, the CDR3 reads TGTGCCAGCAGTCCTCAGGGGTTAAATACGCAGTATTTT.

Ten or more counts support this clonotype. This chain connects TRBV12-3 or TRBV12-4 to TRBJ1-4, with D maybe TRBD1 (5 bases). The CDR3 loop spans 14 amino acids. The ends were cut back, 6 bases at V and 5 bases at J, with 13 bases in the middle. This CDR3 is CASSRDSRNEKLFF. CDR3 nucleotides: TGTGCCAGCAGCCGTGACAGTCGAAATGAAAAACTGTTTTTT.

The J gene is TRBJ2-5, the V gene TRBV24-1, with 8 bases aligning to TRBD1. Germline trimming cut 4 bases from V and 5 bases from J; bases unmatched to any gene: 8. Germline CDR1 and CDR2: KGHDR and SFDVKD. The CDR3 sequence is 15 residues long. CDR3 sequence (DNA): TGTGCCACCAGTGAAACAGGGGGGAGTGGGGAGACCCAGTACTTC. Encoded protein: CATSETGGSGETQYF.

V and J are TRBV20-1 and TRBJ1-2, with D tentatively TRBD1 (5 bases). In germline, CDR1 is DFQATT, CDR2 SNEGSKA (reference sequence). The length of the CDR3 is 12 residues. With 3 bases removed from V and 7 bases from J, the gap between germline ends came to 12 bases. CDR3 sequence reads: CSARVVDSGYTF. In DNA, the CDR3 is TGCAGTGCTAGGGTTGTCGACAGTGGCTACACCTTC.

A few counts support this clonotype. The chain has TRBV4-3 and TRBJ2-1, with D hard to call. Trimming took 1 base from V and 8 from J, leaving 3 bases between them. Germline CDR1 and CDR2: LGHNA and YSLEER. This CDR3 comprises 11 residues. Here the CDR3 DNA reads TGCGCCAGCAGCCAAGCGGATGAGCAGTTCTTC. Translating it yields CASSQADEQFF.

The rearrangement joins TRBV20-1 to TRBJ2-7; 7 bases match TRBD1. The V gene's germline CDR1 is DFQATT and CDR2 SNEGSKA (reference sequence). This CDR3 region has 14 residues. V was pared by 0 bases and J by 1 base, with 3 bases of the junction left unmatched. This CDR3 reads CSARDTGQSYEQYV. Here the CDR3 DNA reads TGCAGTGCTAGAGACACGGGACAGTCCTACGAGCAGTACGTC.

This clonotype has only a few counts. The chain employs TRBV11-2 and TRBJ2-5, with TRBD1 as a possible D gene (7 bases). Trimming pared 5 bases from V and 5 bases from J, leaving 12 bases between. CDR1 is SGHAT, CDR2 FQNNGV, per germline. This CDR3 is 13 amino acids long. This CDR3 is CASSQGGAETQYF. The DNA of the CDR3 is TGTGCCAGCAGCCAGGGGGGCGCGGAGACCCAGTACTTC.

This clonotype turned up a few times. DNA for the CDR3: TGTGCCAGCAGTCGGGAAGGACGGGTGGAGTGGTACGTC. It codes for CASSREGRVEWYV. The rearrangement links TRBV6-6 to TRBJ2-7, with D possibly being TRBD2 (5 bases). The germline gives CDR1 MNHNY, CDR2 SVGAGI (reference sequence). The CDR3 spans 13 residues. Trimming took 5 bases from V and 12 from J, leaving 20 bases between them.

The genes are TRBV6-5 and TRBJ2-5, with 10 bases identical to TRBD2. CDR3 length: 18 amino acids. Germline values: CDR1 MNHEY, CDR2 SVGAGI. V shed 4 bases and J 7 bases; nucleotides not matched to a gene: 18. The CDR3 reads CASSSLAGVVGRVGTQYF. In DNA, the CDR3 is TGTGCCAGCAGTTCTCTAGCGGGAGTGGTTGGAAGAGTCGGGACCCAGTACTTC.